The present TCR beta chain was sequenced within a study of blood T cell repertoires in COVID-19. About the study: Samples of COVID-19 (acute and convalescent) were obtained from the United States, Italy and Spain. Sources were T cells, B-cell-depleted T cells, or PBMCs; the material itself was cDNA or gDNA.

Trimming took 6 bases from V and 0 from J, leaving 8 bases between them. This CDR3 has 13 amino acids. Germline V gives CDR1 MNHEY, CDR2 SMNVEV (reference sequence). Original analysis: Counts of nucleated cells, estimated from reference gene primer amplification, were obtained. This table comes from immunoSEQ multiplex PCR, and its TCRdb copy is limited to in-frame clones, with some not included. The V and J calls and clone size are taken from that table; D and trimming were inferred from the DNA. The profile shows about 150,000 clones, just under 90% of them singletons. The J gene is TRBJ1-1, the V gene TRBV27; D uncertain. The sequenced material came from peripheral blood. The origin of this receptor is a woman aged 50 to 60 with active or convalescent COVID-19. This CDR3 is CASSLTMNTEAFF. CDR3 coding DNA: TGTGCCAGCAGCCTAACGATGAACACTGAAGCTTTCTTT.